This T cell receptor beta chain originates from a study of patients and donors after allogeneic stem cell transplantation. There are a few counts of this clonotype. TCRdb re-called the RT-PCR reads with MiXCR, one entry per CDR3 protein. The data hold 200,000 to 250,000 distinct CDR3 sequences, with roughly an eighth observed a single time. Sequences were obtained from blood, either unsorted or a sorted T cell fraction (not recorded which). The sequence was obtained from a human donor who was either an allogeneic HSCT recipient or a stem cell or donor lymphocyte infusion donor (not recorded which). It is not recorded whose cells these are; they may come from a transplant donor.

CDR3 amino acids: CASSLAGAVFSGEQYF. CDR3 coding DNA: TGCGCCAGCAGCTTGGCAGGAGCAGTATTCAGCGGCGAGCAGTACTTC. The chain has TRBV5-1 and TRBJ2-7, with a tentative D call TRBD2 (5 bases). CDR1 and CDR2 from the germline V gene are SGHRS and YFSETQ. The CDR3 loop spans 16 amino acids. Trimming took 0 bases from V and 6 from J, leaving 19 bases between them.